The clone carrying this TCR beta chain showed up many times. Its antigen is currently unknown. These data are taken from a study of T-cell memory formation after mild COVID-19. The study, taken as a whole, reports: Of the contracting clones, CD4+ ones lay mainly in CM and EM, and CD8+ ones in EMRA. While clones contracting from day 15 to 85 were balanced between CD4 and CD8, later expanders leaned CD4+. Cross-reactive memory apparently joined, as some responding clones appeared in pre-infection memory.

Germline loops: CDR1 SGHVS, CDR2 FQNEAQ. The germline V and J ends were trimmed by 3 bases and 3 bases, with 14 bases remaining between them. The CDR3 sequence is 15 residues long. TCRdb used MiXCR to reprocess the 5' RACE reads, holding one entry per CDR3 protein. Of 350,000 or so distinct CDR3 sequences listed, 10% to 15% are singletons. Sequencing was done on a sample of PBMCs or a T cell subset sorted from them (not recorded which). The origin of this receptor is a young man who had mild COVID-19 (a few samples of this study predate the infection). Cell type and time point are not known. V is TRBV7-8 and J is TRBJ2-5; D assignment may be TRBD1 or TRBD2 (5 bases each). The CDR3 DNA reads TGTGCCAGCAGCTTTCGCCGGGACGGCAAAGAGACCCAGTACTTC. It specifies CASSFRRDGKETQYF.